This TCR beta chain comes out of a study of blood T cell repertoires in COVID-19 (dated by TCRdb to about 2020). Broadly, across the study: Samples covering the acute and convalescent phases of COVID-19 were provided by collaborators in the United States, Italy and Spain. Deeply sampled blood TCRbeta repertoires from subjects exposed to, actively infected with, or recovered from COVID-19 were included in the dataset. Sample metadata almost always included a de-identified subject ID, COVID-19 status, age in years and sex. The repertoires were released in a freely available public database intended as a resource for research on the immune response to SARS-CoV-2. The material from the prospective study consisted of cDNA or gDNA derived from T cells, B-cell-depleted T cells, or PBMCs. Samples were obtained from the ongoing ImmuneRACE study (first 160 participants) and from 1,254 subjects provided by 6 global collaborators. Where HLA class I and class II types were available, the types were taken from metadata supplied by the sample provider, not from assay-based typing. The paper's findings and limits, for the study overall: How much clinical and demographic metadata was included differed by source and by participant, and the metadata was provided uncurated.

About this clone itself: What antigen it recognizes has not been identified. No base quality values were provided; no much bigger clone lies one nucleotide off.

TCRbeta CDR3 regions were amplified from genomic DNA by means of the immunoSEQ Assay, a bias-controlled multiplex PCR. Per the source publication's procedure: The number of nucleated cells in each sample was estimated by amplification of reference gene primers within the assay. To quantify the absolute abundance of each unique TCRbeta CDR3 rearrangement, sequence reads were collapsed and filtered. For each sample, productive Simpson clonality was calculated as the square root of Simpson's diversity index over productive rearrangements. Sourced from immuneACCESS, this table was stored by TCRdb with only in-frame sequences that have V and J called. A share of the clones is absent; for the studies checked, an unresolved V gene accounts for under half, and the remainder has no known explanation. The V and J calls and clone size are taken from that table; D and trimming were inferred from the DNA. The sample table holds approximately 150,000 clones, of which approximately 84% were seen once. In total, the top ten clones hold about 5% of the sample.

Trimming takes 3 bases from V and 0 bases from J, and the germline ends sit 7 bases apart. There are 14 amino acids in the CDR3, from cysteine to phenylalanine inclusive. CDR3 DNA only is kept here, 42 bases in frame from base 1. The germline V gene (reference sequence) gives CDR1 as LNHDA and CDR2 as SQIVND. The collaborating institutions used their own protocols to collect whole blood in K2EDTA tubes. Collaborator samples were shipped for TCRbeta analysis as frozen whole blood, isolated PBMCs, or DNA extracted from either sample type. Recombination joined TRBV19 with TRBJ2-3, with no confident D gene call. Sequenced: peripheral blood. The receptor was isolated from a human donor in a cohort sampled during active COVID-19. The CDR3 reads as follows: CASSILQSTDTQYF. The DNA is as follows: TGTGCCAGTAGTATCCTACAGAGCACAGATACGCAGTATTTT.